Listed below are T cell receptor beta chains from one sample, sequenced in a study of regulatory T cells in long-lasting Graves disease. TCRdb analysed the multiplex PCR reads with MiXCR anew, one entry per CDR3 protein. The sample lists 350,000 to 400,000 distinct CDR3 sequences; about 14% were seen once. Sequencing was performed on peripheral blood mononuclear cells (PBMCs), taken at new diagnosis, from a patient treated with antithyroid drugs. These receptors were taken from a female donor with Graves disease. Each CDR3 is given with its conserved first and last residue. A D gene is named only where the DNA matches it firmly. Part of the rows lack a size; the others show once, few, many or a class for expanded clones.

v_call	d_call	clone_size	j_call	cdr3_nt	cdr3_aa
TRBV12-3/TRBV12-4	.	many	TRBJ2-2	TGTGCCAGTGTTCAGGGTGGCACCGGGGAGCTGTTTTTT	CASVQGGTGELFF
TRBV11-2	TRBD2	many	TRBJ2-2	TGTGCCAGCAGCTTAGTCGTACTAGCGGGGATGAACACCGGGGAGCTGTTTTTT	CASSLVVLAGMNTGELFF
TRBV3-1	.	.	TRBJ2-3	TGTGCCAGCAGCTTCGGATTCGAAGATACGCAGTATTTT	CASSFGFEDTQYF
TRBV6-1	.	.	TRBJ2-1	TGTGCCAGCAGTGAAGATGAGGGTTACAATGAGCAGTTCTTC	CASSEDEGYNEQFF
TRBV10-3	.	many	TRBJ1-1	TGTGCCGCGCGAGCGGGAAGGGAGGGACCACTGAACACTGAAGCTTTCTTT	CAARAGREGPLNTEAFF
TRBV20-1	.	many	TRBJ2-4	TGCAGTGCTAGAGATCTCGTCGGATGGGTAGCCAAAAACATTCAGTACTTC	CSARDLVGWVAKNIQYF
TRBV7-2	TRBD2	many	TRBJ2-1	TGTGCCAGCAGCCCGGGACTAGCGGGAGGTGAGCAGTTCTTC	CASSPGLAGGEQFF
TRBV6-5	.	many	TRBJ1-1	TGTGCCAGCAGTTACGTTGGCATCGCACCCTTGAACACTGAAGCTTTCTTT	CASSYVGIAPLNTEAFF
TRBV3-1	.	many	TRBJ1-1	TGTGCCAGCAGCCAAGCCCGTGCCGGGGTGTGGAACACTGAAGCTTTCTTT	CASSQARAGVWNTEAFF
TRBV7-9	TRBD1	few	TRBJ1-3	TGTGCCAGCAGCCAGAGCTGGGACAGGGGTTTGTTGGGTCACACCATATATTTT	CASSQSWDRGLLGHTIYF
TRBV7-2	TRBD1	many	TRBJ1-2	TGCGCCAGCAGCCAGTCCCGGGACAGGGCGGATGGCTACACCTTC	CASSQSRDRADGYTF
TRBV5-1	.	.	TRBJ2-3	TGCGCCAGCAGCTTACAGAGTCTCCTCACAGATACGCAGTATTTT	CASSLQSLLTDTQYF
TRBV20-1	.	many	TRBJ2-7	TGCAGTGCTGGCCAGGGGTTCTACGAGCAGTACTTC	CSAGQGFYEQYF
TRBV18	.	many	TRBJ1-2	TGTGCCAGCTCACGCTACAGGGACTATGGCTACACCTTC	CASSRYRDYGYTF
TRBV7-2	.	few	TRBJ2-3	TGTGCCAGCAGCTATTCGGGGGGCCGTGGGACAGATACGCAGTATTTT	CASSYSGGRGTDTQYF
TRBV2	TRBD2	many	TRBJ2-3	TGTGCCAGCAGTGCCGGACTAGCGGGACTCCGCCCGCAGTATTTT	CASSAGLAGLRPQYF
TRBV5-5	TRBD1	many	TRBJ1-1	TGTGCCAGCAGCTGGGACAGGGGTAACGGGGTCACTGAAGCTTTCTTT	CASSWDRGNGVTEAFF
TRBV28	.	many	TRBJ2-7	TGTGCCAGCAGTTTGATAGTAGCGGCTTATTACGAGCAGTACTTC	CASSLIVAAYYEQYF
TRBV10-3	.	.	TRBJ1-5	TGTGCCATCAGTGCCCTACAGGGTTCGTGGCAGCCCCAGCATTTT	CAISALQGSWQPQHF
TRBV25-1	.	few	TRBJ2-6	TGTGCCAGCAGTTCTCCTGGGGCCAACGTCCTGACTTTC	CASSSPGANVLTF
TRBV9	TRBD2	few	TRBJ2-3	TGTGCCAGCAGCGTACTCATAGCGGGAGAGACTACTAGCACAGATACGCAGTATTTT	CASSVLIAGETTSTDTQYF
TRBV7-9	.	few	TRBJ1-2	TGTGCCAGCAGCTTAGTTAATGCCAGGGAGGCTGGCTACACCTTC	CASSLVNAREAGYTF
TRBV7-3	.	many	TRBJ2-3	TGTGCCAGCACTCTGGGAGACAGTCAGGCAGATACGCAGTATTTT	CASTLGDSQADTQYF
TRBV13	TRBD1	many	TRBJ2-2	TGTGCCAGCAGCCAAGGGACAGGGAGAATCACCGGGGAGCTGTTTTTT	CASSQGTGRITGELFF
TRBV12-3/TRBV12-4	.	many	TRBJ1-5	TGTGCCAGCAGTTTAAGGCAGGGACCCAATCAGCCCCAGCATTTT	CASSLRQGPNQPQHF
TRBV20-1	TRBD1	few	TRBJ1-1	TGCAGTGCCCCGTACAGGGGCCTGAACACTGAAGCTTTCTTT	CSAPYRGLNTEAFF
TRBV4-3	.	many	TRBJ2-7	TGCGCCAGCAGCCAAGGCGCCTCCTTGGGGGCACGAGCCTACGAGCAGTACTTC	CASSQGASLGARAYEQYF
TRBV6-1	TRBD2	many	TRBJ2-1	TGTGCCAGCAGTGACCTAGTCCCGGGACTAGCGGGAACGGGAAATGAGCAGTTCTTC	CASSDLVPGLAGTGNEQFF
TRBV18	TRBD1	.	TRBJ1-1	TGTGCCAGCTCACAACAGGGACAGACGCGCGATGTTGAAGCTTTCTTT	CASSQQGQTRDVEAFF
TRBV2	.	many	TRBJ2-7	TGTGCCAGCAGTGATGTGGTGGCAAATACCTACGAGCAGTACTTC	CASSDVVANTYEQYF
TRBV3-1	TRBD1	many	TRBJ1-5	TGTGCCAGCAGCCAAGCCGGGACAGGCAATCAGCCCCAGCATTTT	CASSQAGTGNQPQHF
TRBV2	.	many	TRBJ2-7	TGTGCCACCACAAAACGCGCTGCCCGGGACAAAAGCCCCTACGAGCAGTACTTC	CATTKRAARDKSPYEQYF
TRBV7-9	.	many	TRBJ1-1	TGTGCCAGCAGCTTAGGGCTGATTATTGGACACTTGAACACTGAAGCTTTCTTT	CASSLGLIIGHLNTEAFF
TRBV7-9	.	many	TRBJ2-5	TGTGCCAGCAGCTTAGATAGGACGTCAGAGACCCAGTACTTC	CASSLDRTSETQYF
TRBV15	TRBD1	.	TRBJ1-1	TGTGCCACCAGCACCGGACAGGGGGCGAGCGACACTGAAGCTTTCTTT	CATSTGQGASDTEAFF
TRBV19	.	many	TRBJ2-7	TGTGCCAGTGGACAAACACCTCTCTACGAGCAGTACTTC	CASGQTPLYEQYF
TRBV25-1	.	.	TRBJ2-7	TGTGCCAGCAACACCCAGGGAGTCGTCGAGCAGTACTTC	CASNTQGVVEQYF
TRBV4-1	.	many	TRBJ2-1	TGCGCCAGCAGGGGCGCGGGTGCCTCCTACAATGAGCAGTTCTTC	CASRGAGASYNEQFF
TRBV27	.	.	TRBJ1-1	TGTGCCAGCAGACCTACCCCAGATAACATTATCTATATGAACACTGAAGCTTTCTTT	CASRPTPDNIIYMNTEAFF
TRBV9	.	.	TRBJ1-2	TGTGCCAGCAGCCTAGGGTGGACCGCGGAGTGGGACTATGGCTACACCTTC	CASSLGWTAEWDYGYTF
TRBV20-1	TRBD1	many	TRBJ1-1	TGCAGTGCGTCGTGGACAGGCGGGGGTGGCACTGAAGCTTTCTTT	CSASWTGGGGTEAFF
TRBV30	TRBD1	.	TRBJ1-1	TGTGCCTGGAGTGTGGGACAGATAGCTTTCTTT	CAWSVGQIAFF
TRBV7-2	.	many	TRBJ2-7	TGTGCCAGTACGGGCGGCAGCGGAAATCCCTACGAGCAGTACTTC	CASTGGSGNPYEQYF
TRBV20-1	TRBD1	many	TRBJ2-3	TGCAGTGCTAGATGGACAGGGCGCAATACGCAGTATTTT	CSARWTGRNTQYF
TRBV6-2/TRBV6-3	TRBD2	.	TRBJ2-1	TGTGCCAGCGGCGTAGCGGGAGTAAACAATGAGCAGTTCTTC	CASGVAGVNNEQFF
TRBV19	TRBD1	few	TRBJ2-2	TGTGCCAGTAGTTCTCGTGGAGGTGGGACAGGACGGGTCGGGGAGCTGTTTTTT	CASSSRGGGTGRVGELFF
TRBV12-3/TRBV12-4	TRBD2	many	TRBJ2-1	TGTGCCAGCAGGTTAGCGGGAGGGCCCAAGAATGAGCAGTTCTTC	CASRLAGGPKNEQFF
TRBV15	TRBD1	few	TRBJ2-5	TGTGCCATCCGGGGACAGCAAGAGACCCAGTACTTC	CAIRGQQETQYF
TRBV12-3/TRBV12-4	.	.	TRBJ2-5	TGTGCCAGCAGTCCCGACAGGCAAGAGACCCAGTACTTC	CASSPDRQETQYF
TRBV24-1	TRBD1	few	TRBJ2-7	TGTGCCACCAGTGACCCGGGACAGCCCCACGAGCAGTACTTC	CATSDPGQPHEQYF
TRBV24-1	.	many	TRBJ2-1	TGTGCCACCAGTGATCTCGGGCGGGGTTTCTACAATGAGCAGTTCTTC	CATSDLGRGFYNEQFF
TRBV7-9	TRBD1	many	TRBJ2-5	TGTGCCAGCAGCTTTTACAGGGGGACCCAGTACTTC	CASSFYRGTQYF
TRBV15	.	many	TRBJ1-1	TGTGCCACCAGCCCGGACGTCGACACTGAAGCTTTCTTT	CATSPDVDTEAFF
TRBV5-6	.	many	TRBJ1-1	TGTGCCAGCAGCTTCGTCCGGGGGTCGGGAGCCACTGAAGCTTTCTTT	CASSFVRGSGATEAFF
TRBV30	.	once	TRBJ1-5	TGTGCCTGGAGTCCGACGGGTCAGCCCCAGCATTTT	CAWSPTGQPQHF
TRBV7-7	TRBD2	many	TRBJ2-1	TGTGCCAGCAGCTTAGAGGCCTCCGTAGCGGGAGGGTACAATGAGCAGTTCTTC	CASSLEASVAGGYNEQFF
TRBV12-3/TRBV12-4	.	many	TRBJ1-2	TGTGCCAGCAAGCCTTCTCTCCCGGATGCCTATGGCTACACCTTC	CASKPSLPDAYGYTF
TRBV5-1	.	many	TRBJ2-2	TGCGCCACCTCGGCAGGAGGCGCCCGGGCCGGGGAGCTGTTTTTT	CATSAGGARAGELFF
TRBV15	.	few	TRBJ2-6	TGTGCCACCAGCCTCCTCTCTGGGGCCAACGTCCTGACTTTC	CATSLLSGANVLTF